Shown below are 25 T cell receptor beta chains from a single sample sequenced in a study of blood T cell repertoires in COVID-19. Generated by immunoSEQ multiplex PCR, the TCRdb table keeps only in-frame clones and is missing some. This sample yields about 250,000 clones, of which 80% to 90% are seen a single time; less than 2.5% belongs to the top ten. The specimen was PBMCs or T cells enriched from blood (not recorded which). The receptors originated from a woman aged 18-29 years who had recovered from COVID-19.

V is TRBV5-6 and J is TRBJ2-7, with D possibly being TRBD1 (6 bases). Trimming removed 4 bases from V and 4 bases from J, with 9 bases in between. The germline CDR1 and CDR2 sequences are SGHDT and YYEEEE. There are 12 residues in the CDR3. Here the CDR3 DNA reads TGTGCCAGCAGCACAGGGAGTTACGAGCAGTACTTC. This encodes CASSTGSYEQYF.

V gene TRBV5-5 combines with J gene TRBJ2-1, with 8 bases fitting TRBD1. Per germline, CDR1 SGHKS and CDR2 YYEKEE (reference sequence). This CDR3 has 18 residues. The J segment lost 3 bases and the V segment lost 3 bases, leaving 14 bases of the junction unmatched. CDR3 sequence: CASSSGQGLLEYYNEQFF. Here the CDR3 DNA reads TGTGCCAGCAGCTCCGGACAGGGCTTATTAGAGTACTACAATGAGCAGTTCTTC.

The gene calls are TRBV19 and TRBJ1-1; unclear D gene. With 3 bases removed from V and 5 bases from J, the gap between germline ends came to 7 bases. The CDR3 totals 12 residues. Germline CDR1 LNHDA, CDR2 SQIVND (reference sequence). In DNA form, the CDR3 reads TGTGCCAGTAGTATTCGAGAGACTGAAGCTTTCTTT. Its protein is CASSIRETEAFF.

The chain links TRBV3-1 (or the pseudogene TRBV3-2) to TRBJ2-1; maybe TRBD1 (5 bases). Germline V gives CDR1 LGHDT, CDR2 YNNKEL (reference sequence). This CDR3 spans 20 amino acids. The ends were cut back, 0 bases at V and 0 bases at J, with 21 bases in the middle. The DNA of the CDR3 is TGTGCCAGCAGCCAAGATCGAGGCAGGGTCGGGCTCGGCTCCTACAATGAGCAGTTCTTC. Protein: CASSQDRGRVGLGSYNEQFF.

This clone was detected only a few times. The J gene is TRBJ2-2, the V gene TRBV6-1; no reliable D call. Germline assignment: CDR1 MNHNS and CDR2 SASEGT. V gave up 0 bases and J gave up 5 bases, with 7 bases separating them. This CDR3 region has 14 residues. CDR3 sequence: CASSEALETGELFF. The DNA of the CDR3 is TGTGCCAGCAGTGAAGCCTTAGAAACCGGGGAGCTGTTTTTT.

The chain links TRBV11-2 to TRBJ1-1; 10 bases fit TRBD1. Looked up from germline, CDR1 is SGHAT and CDR2 is FQNNGV. The V segment lost 1 base and the J segment 4 bases; nucleotides outside the gene matches: 6. The CDR3 contains 16 residues. CDR3 loop: CASSLGTGGSGTEAFF. CDR3 DNA: TGTGCCAGCAGCTTAGGGACAGGGGGATCGGGCACTGAAGCTTTCTTT.

The chain uses TRBV2 and TRBJ1-2, with D perhaps matching TRBD1 (5 bases). Germline CDR1 and CDR2: SNHLY and FYNNEI. This CDR3 comprises 13 residues. V was clipped by 7 bases and J by 4 bases, with 13 bases between them. Written as DNA, the CDR3 is TGTGCCAGCACCCTCGTGGGGGGCTATGGCTACACCTTC. It encodes CASTLVGGYGYTF. The full variable domain, its missing parts supplied by reference TRBV2 and TRBJ1-2, is EPEVTQTPSHQVTQMGQEVILRCVPISNHLYFYWYRQILGQKVEFLVSFYNNEISEKSEIFDDQFSVERPDGSNFTLKIRSTKLEDSAMYFCASTLVGGYGYTFGSGTRLTVV.

The V call is TRBV6-1, the J call TRBJ1-6; weak D call: TRBD1 (5 bases). Germline lookup yields CDR1 MNHNS and CDR2 SASEGT. The CDR3 has 13 residues. V was cut by 3 bases and J by 7 bases, with 7 bases left in between. CDR3 bases: TGTGCCAGCAGTGACAGGGCCAATTCACCCCTCCACTTT. Residues: CASSDRANSPLHF.

The CDR3 reads CASSTIELAGTDTQYF. Written as DNA, the CDR3 is TGTGCCAGCAGTACCATAGAACTAGCGGGCACAGATACGCAGTATTTT. The chain carries TRBV27 and TRBJ2-3, with 8 bases identical to TRBD2. Losses at the gene ends were 5 bases for V and 1 base for J; bases not matched to a gene: 8. CDR1 is MNHEY and CDR2 is SMNVEV in the germline V gene (reference sequence). This CDR3 is built from 16 residues.

The J gene is TRBJ1-3, the V gene TRBV29-1; D is unresolved. Germline assignment: CDR1 SQVTM and CDR2 ANQGSEA. The CDR3 consists of 15 residues. Trimming took 4 bases from V and 1 from J, leaving 14 bases between them. The CDR3 nucleotides read TGCAGCGTTGGTTCTAAAGGACTTTCTGGAAACACCATATATTTT. The encoded protein is CSVGSKGLSGNTIYF. The variable domain in full, completed from reference TRBV29-1 and TRBJ1-3, reads SAVISQKPSRDICQRGTSLTIQCQVDSQVTMMFWYRQQPGQSLTLIATANQGSEATYESGFVIDKFPISRPNLTFSTLTVSNMSPEDSSIYLCSVGSKGLSGNTIYFGEGSWLTVV.

There are a few counts of this clone. The CDR3 protein is CASSLLAGGPGELFF. The CDR3 DNA sequence: TGTGCCAGCAGCTTGCTAGCGGGGGGGCCCGGGGAGCTGTTTTTT. The J gene is TRBJ2-2, the V gene TRBV5-8, with TRBD2 identical over 12 bases. Trimming at V came to 1 base and at J to 6 bases, leaving 1 base not matched to a gene. CDR1 and CDR2 from the germline V gene are SGHTS and YDEGEE. The CDR3 runs to 15 residues. Filled out from reference TRBV5-8 and TRBJ2-2, the complete variable domain reads EAGVTQSPTHLIKTRGQQATLRCSPISGHTSVYWYQQALGLGLQFLLWYDEGEERNRGNFPPRFSGRQFPNYSSELNVNALELEDSALYLCASSLLAGGPGELFFGEGSRLTVL.

The V and J genes are TRBV15 and TRBJ1-3; D is unclear. Trimming cost V 7 bases and J 0 bases, with 13 bases left between them. Germline V gene sequence: CDR1 LNHNV, CDR2 YYDKDF (reference sequence). CDR3 length equals 15 residues. The CDR3 spells CATTTGLLSGNTIYF. For the CDR3, the DNA is TGTGCCACCACCACGGGTCTACTCTCTGGAAACACCATATATTTT.

This chain connects TRBV6-5 to TRBJ1-1, with TRBD1 as a possible D gene (6 bases). This CDR3 comprises 14 residues. Trimming shortened V by 6 bases and J by 0 bases, and 11 bases separated the two germline ends. The germline CDR1 and CDR2 sequences are MNHEY and SVGAGI. In nucleotides, the CDR3 is TGTGCCAGCAGGAGGACAGTCATGAACACTGAAGCTTTCTTT. Protein sequence: CASRRTVMNTEAFF.

For the CDR3, the DNA is TGTGCCAGCAGCTCATTTGACAGGCCGGGGGATACGCAGTATTTT. This sequence encodes CASSSFDRPGDTQYF. J is TRBJ2-3 and V is TRBV7-3, with D maybe TRBD1 (6 bases). The CDR3 is 15 amino acids. The V and J ends lost 4 bases and 6 bases respectively, with 17 bases between them. Germline V gene lookup returns CDR1 SGHTA and CDR2 FQGTGA. The variable domain in full, with the rest retrieved from reference TRBV7-3 and TRBJ2-3, is GAGVSQTPSNKVTEKGKYVELRCDPISGHTALYWYRQSLGQGPEFLIYFQGTGAADDSGLPNDRFFAVRPEGSVSTLKIQRTERGDSAVYLCASSSFDRPGDTQYFGPGTRLTVL.

This chain connects TRBV2 to TRBJ1-5; D is unresolved. Germline V gene sequence: CDR1 SNHLY, CDR2 FYNNEI. The V end lost 5 bases, the J end lost 2 bases, and 13 bases lay between the germline ends. The CDR3 loop spans 15 amino acids. DNA of the CDR3: TGTGCCAGCAGTTTCAAGAGTTTGGGCAATCAGCCCCAGCATTTT. Encoded protein: CASSFKSLGNQPQHF. The entire variable domain, with the rest obtained from reference TRBV2 and TRBJ1-5, is as follows: EPEVTQTPSHQVTQMGQEVILRCVPISNHLYFYWYRQILGQKVEFLVSFYNNEISEKSEIFDDQFSVERPDGSNFTLKIRSTKLEDSAMYFCASSFKSLGNQPQHFGDGTRLSIL.

The CDR3 coding sequence is TGCGCCAGCAGCTTGTACCAGGGCCTCAGGGAGCAGTACTTC. It yields the protein CASSLYQGLREQYF. V usage is TRBV5-1 and J usage is TRBJ2-7; possibly TRBD1 for D (5 bases). This CDR3 has 14 amino acids. Trimming removed 1 base at V and 7 bases at J, with 15 bases between. Germline V lookup: CDR1 SGHRS, CDR2 YFSETQ.

The V gene is TRBV4-1, the J gene TRBJ1-2, with D tentatively TRBD1 (6 bases). Germline V gives CDR1 MGHRA, CDR2 YSYEKL. Trimming took 0 bases from V and 3 from J, leaving 11 bases between them. The CDR3 consists of 15 residues. CDR3 region: CASSQEAGVYYGYTF. The CDR3 region has the DNA TGCGCCAGCAGCCAAGAAGCAGGGGTCTACTATGGCTACACCTTC.

The rearrangement links TRBV4-1 to TRBJ1-4; no firm D call. Germline CDR1 and CDR2: MGHRA and YSYEKL. Trimming took 0 bases from V and 5 from J, leaving 10 bases between them. The CDR3 runs 15 residues. The CDR3 is CASSQEEGRNEKLFF. CDR3 DNA: TGCGCCAGCAGCCAAGAAGAGGGAAGAAATGAAAAACTGTTTTTT.

This clone was detected only a few times. The chain carries TRBV28 and TRBJ2-1, with a possible D match to TRBD1 (6 bases). Trimming stripped 2 bases from V and 6 bases from J, with 14 bases between. The CDR3 extends over 15 amino acids. The germline V gene has CDR1 MDHEN and CDR2 SYDVKM. The CDR3 sequence is CASSLLSDSRNEQFF. For the CDR3, the DNA is TGTGCCAGCAGTTTACTCTCGGACAGTCGCAATGAGCAGTTCTTC.

This clone was counted once. Other DNA sequences within the sample encode an identical CDR3. The chain links TRBV5-1 to TRBJ2-5; weak D call: TRBD1 (6 bases). V was pared by 0 bases and J by 4 bases, with 7 bases between. The CDR3 extends over 13 amino acids. Looked up from germline, CDR1 is SGHRS and CDR2 is YFSETQ. Here the CDR3 reads CASSLGGGETQYF. As DNA, the CDR3 is TGCGCCAGCAGCTTGGGAGGGGGAGAGACCCAGTACTTC.

A few counts support this clone. The chain links TRBV3-1 (or the pseudogene TRBV3-2) to TRBJ1-5, with a tentative D call TRBD1 (6 bases). The germline V gene encodes CDR1 LGHDT and CDR2 YNNKEL (reference sequence). The CDR3 is made up of 15 amino acids. The germline V and J ends were trimmed by 0 bases and 11 bases, with 17 bases remaining between them. The chain's CDR3 is CASSQDSRGGRSQHF. The CDR3 DNA reads as TGTGCCAGCAGCCAAGATAGTAGGGGGGGAAGATCCCAGCATTTT.

The rearrangement links TRBV12-3 or TRBV12-4 to TRBJ1-2; perhaps TRBD1 as D (5 bases). The CDR3 sequence is 13 residues long. V was shortened by 6 bases and J by 2 bases, with 10 bases between the two germline ends. The CDR3 loop reads CASSRQTNYGYTF. For the CDR3, the DNA is TGTGCCAGCAGCCGACAGACCAACTATGGCTACACCTTC.

V and J are TRBV5-1 and TRBJ2-2, with no clear D. This CDR3 spans 14 amino acids. V was trimmed by 0 bases and J by 5 bases, leaving 8 bases between them. Germline CDR1 is SGHRS and CDR2 is YFSETQ. This CDR3 is CASSLATSTGELFF. In DNA, the CDR3 is TGCGCCAGCAGCTTGGCTACTTCGACCGGGGAGCTGTTTTTT.

The chain is built from TRBV3-1 (or the pseudogene TRBV3-2) and TRBJ1-1, with D uncertain. Germline CDR1 is LGHDT and CDR2 is YNNKEL (reference sequence). Trimming took 3 bases from V and 4 from J, leaving 12 bases between them. The CDR3 sequence is 14 residues long. CDR3 region: CASSQEGGITEAFF. Written as DNA, the CDR3 is TGTGCCAGCAGCCAGGAGGGTGGAATCACTGAAGCTTTCTTT.

The chain has TRBV28 and TRBJ2-7, with TRBD1 matching 10 bases. The CDR3 is 14 residues long. The germline V gene has CDR1 MDHEN and CDR2 SYDVKM. Trimming at V came to 7 bases and at J to 4 bases, leaving 7 bases not matched to a gene. CDR3 nucleotide sequence: TGTGCCAGCACCGAGACAGGGGGCAGATACGAGCAGTACTTC. It specifies CASTETGGRYEQYF.